This note documents a single T cell receptor (beta chain) sequence. No antigen is known for it. This record comes from a study of T cell repertoires in cytomegalovirus infection. The germline V gene encodes CDR1 LNHDA and CDR2 SQIVND (reference sequence). Trimming at V came to 4 bases and at J to 0 bases, leaving 6 bases not matched to a gene. CDR3 length: 16 amino acids. MiXCR, applied by TCRdb to the reads, yields one record per CDR3 protein. The table lists about 920,000 distinct CDR3 sequences, roughly 30% of them singletons. The chain has TRBV19 and TRBJ2-7, with TRBD1 identical over 10 bases. The TCR was taken from a human donor in good health (CMV status not recorded). Some clones in this sample may be carry-over from other donors' samples. This material consisted of cultured CD8+ T cells from PBMCs, taken from culture after CMV antigen stimulation. CDR3 in amino acids: CASSTTDRGASYEQYV. The CDR3 DNA follows: TGTGCCAGTAGTACGACGGACAGGGGGGCCTCCTACGAGCAGTACGTC.